The 14 T cell receptor beta chains in this list originate from one sample, sequenced in a study of cytomegalovirus exposure and HLA in healthy donors. A multiplex PCR was run with 60 Vbeta primers and 13 Jbeta primers. TCRdb's table, derived via immunoSEQ multiplex PCR, lists solely in-frame clones and lacks some. The table includes fewer than 250,000 clones, around 80% detected once. The sample consisted of PBMCs. Source of these receptors: a man between 18 and 29 years old in good health and CMV-seronegative.

The gene calls are TRBV7-3 and TRBJ2-1; TRBD2 agrees at 9 bases. The germline V gene encodes CDR1 SGHTA and CDR2 FQGTGA. J lost 12 bases, V lost 5 bases, and 14 bases had no gene match. The CDR3 is 15 residues long. The CDR3 coding sequence is TGTGCCAGCAGCCTATGGACTAGCGTGCCTGGGGGGCAGTTCTTC. This codes for CASSLWTSVPGGQFF.

Of note for this clone: The junction differs from germline at one of its ends, possibly a read error. The chain has TRBV7-9 and TRBJ1-4; D may be TRBD1 (6 bases). Germline-derived CDR1 and CDR2 are SEHNR and FQNEAQ (reference sequence). The CDR3 runs 13 residues. CDR3 loop: CSSSYGGGEKLFF. Here the CDR3 DNA reads TGTTCCAGCAGCTATGGGGGCGGGGAAAAACTGTTTTTT.

The chain carries TRBV2 and TRBJ1-6; no firm D call. Germline loops: CDR1 SNHLY, CDR2 FYNNEI. The CDR3 runs 14 residues. Trimming cost V 4 bases and J 7 bases, with 11 bases left between them. The CDR3 is CASSGATQNSPLHF. For the CDR3, the DNA is TGTGCCAGCAGTGGGGCGACACAGAATTCACCCCTCCACTTT.

The chain has TRBV25-1 and TRBJ2-3; 10 bases map to TRBD2. In germline, CDR1 is MGHDK, CDR2 SYGVNS. The CDR3 is 17 residues long. V dropped 0 bases and J dropped 3; count of bases not matched to a gene: 6. The CDR3 spells CASSEYGASGSTDTQYF. The CDR3 DNA sequence: TGTGCCAGCAGTGAATACGGGGCTAGCGGGAGTACAGATACGCAGTATTTT.

This chain uses TRBV7-9 with TRBJ1-1; D gene unclear. CDR1 SEHNR and CDR2 FQNEAQ come from the germline V gene (reference sequence). This CDR3 has 12 amino acids. V lost 5 bases and J lost 1, with 5 bases in between. The DNA of the CDR3 is TGTGCCAGCAGCGCAGGGAACACTGAAGCTTTCTTT. It yields the protein CASSAGNTEAFF.

The chain has TRBV9 and TRBJ2-5; D perhaps matches TRBD1 (6 bases). Per the germline V gene, CDR1 is SGDLS and CDR2 is YYNGEE. V lost 4 bases to trimming and J lost 7 bases, with 20 bases between them. This CDR3 contains 15 residues. CDR3 residues: CASSPTPGHQGTQYF. The CDR3 DNA reads TGTGCCAGCAGCCCTACCCCGGGACACCAGGGGACCCAGTACTTC.

The chain carries TRBV5-1 and TRBJ2-7; TRBD2 matches 9 bases. The CDR3 covers 14 residues. With 4 bases clipped from V and 2 bases from J, the junction kept 4 bases outside the gene matches. Germline V gene sequence: CDR1 SGHRS, CDR2 YFSETQ. This CDR3 is CASSPSGKAYEQYF. The CDR3 DNA reads as TGCGCCAGCAGCCCTAGCGGGAAGGCCTACGAGCAGTACTTC.

The chain combines TRBV5-1 with TRBJ1-1, with D maybe TRBD1 (6 bases). Trimming stripped 1 base from V and 4 bases from J, with 11 bases between. The CDR3 contains 14 residues. The germline CDR1 and CDR2 sequences are SGHRS and YFSETQ. In nucleotides, the CDR3 is TGCGCCAGCAGCTTGTATCAGGGGACCACTGAAGCTTTCTTT. Protein product: CASSLYQGTTEAFF. The whole variable domain, filled in from reference TRBV5-1 and TRBJ1-1, reads KAGVTQTPRYLIKTRGQQVTLSCSPISGHRSVSWYQQTPGQGLQFLFEYFSETQRNKGNFPGRFSGRQFSNSRSEMNVSTLELGDSALYLCASSLYQGTTEAFFGQGTRLTVV.

V is TRBV29-1 and J is TRBJ2-3, with 10 bases that match TRBD2. J lost 6 bases, V lost 6 bases, and 12 bases had no gene match. The germline CDR1 and CDR2 sequences are SQVTM and ANQGSEA. The CDR3 spans 15 residues. As DNA, the CDR3 is TGCAGCGTGGCCTCACTAGCGGGACTGGCCGATACGCAGTATTTT. Its protein product is CSVASLAGLADTQYF.

This clone was seen a few times. The chain combines TRBV28 with TRBJ2-1; weak D call: TRBD2 (5 bases). The V end lost 4 bases, the J end lost 6 bases, and 16 bases lay between the germline ends. The CDR3 is 15 residues long. Per the germline V gene, CDR1 is MDHEN and CDR2 is SYDVKM. CDR3 protein: CASSSLEGVGNEQFF. The DNA for the CDR3 is TGTGCCAGCAGTTCACTTGAGGGCGTCGGCAATGAGCAGTTCTTC.

The chain combines TRBV19 with TRBJ1-5; TRBD1 is a possible D gene (5 bases). The CDR3 has 15 amino acids. Trimming cost V 3 bases and J 6 bases, with 15 bases left between them. Germline V gene sequence: CDR1 LNHDA, CDR2 SQIVND (reference sequence). CDR3 loop: CASSMSRAIRQPQHF. CDR3 bases: TGTGCCAGTAGTATGAGCAGGGCGATACGTCAGCCCCAGCATTTT.

On this clone: An end of the junction differs from the germline gene, which may be a read error. The rearrangement uses TRBV6-5 and TRBJ2-3; D ambiguous. The V gene's germline CDR1 is MNHEY and CDR2 SVGAGI. The CDR3 spans 13 residues. CDR3 residues: CAGSYSVQDTQYF. CDR3 nucleotides: TGTGCCGGCAGTTACTCGGTACAAGATACGCAGTATTTT.

There are a few counts of this clone. The genes are TRBV5-1 and TRBJ1-2, with TRBD1 matching over 9 bases. This CDR3 has 16 residues. Germline loops: CDR1 SGHRS, CDR2 YFSETQ. V trimming: 4 bases; J trimming: 2 bases; junction bases outside the gene matches: 9. CDR3 region: CASSAGQGIENYGYTF. CDR3 DNA: TGCGCCAGCAGCGCCGGACAGGGGATCGAAAACTATGGCTACACCTTC.

This clone was detected a few times. The chain combines TRBV11-3 with TRBJ2-7, with 10 positions matching TRBD2. CDR1 is SGHNT, CDR2 YENEEA, per germline. The CDR3 is 18 amino acids. The J segment lost 2 bases and the V segment lost 1 base, leaving 11 bases of the junction unmatched. The CDR3 DNA is TGTGCCAGCAGCTTAGTAGGGCGAGGGCTAGCGGGAGCCTACGAGCAGTACTTC. Translation: CASSLVGRGLAGAYEQYF.